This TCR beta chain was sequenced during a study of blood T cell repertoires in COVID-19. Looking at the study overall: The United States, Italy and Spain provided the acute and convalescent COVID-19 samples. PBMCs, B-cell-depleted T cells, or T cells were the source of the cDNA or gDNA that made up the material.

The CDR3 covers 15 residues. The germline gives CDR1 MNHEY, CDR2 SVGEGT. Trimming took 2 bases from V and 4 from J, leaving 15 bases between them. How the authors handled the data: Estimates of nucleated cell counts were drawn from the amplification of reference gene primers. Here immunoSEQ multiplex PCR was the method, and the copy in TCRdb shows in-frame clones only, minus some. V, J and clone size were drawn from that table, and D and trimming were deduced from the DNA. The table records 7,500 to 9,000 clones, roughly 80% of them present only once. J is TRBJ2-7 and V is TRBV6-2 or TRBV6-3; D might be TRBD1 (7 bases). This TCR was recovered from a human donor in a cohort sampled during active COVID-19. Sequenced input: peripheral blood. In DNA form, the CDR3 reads TGTGCCAGCAGTTACGACAGGGCAGGAGGGTACGAGCAGTACTTC. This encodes CASSYDRAGGYEQYF.